This T cell receptor beta chain originates from a study of T cell responses to AZD1222 COVID-19 vaccine. TCRdb keeps only in-frame clones here, not all; method: immunoSEQ multiplex PCR. The sample yields about 170,000 clones, just under 95% seen once. Between the trimmed V and J ends, which lost 2 bases and 3 bases, there was a span of 14 bases. CDR3 length: 16 amino acids. Study outcomes and limitations: The breadth and depth of Spike-specific TCRs increased once two AZD1222 doses had been given. Spike was spanned by vaccine-associated CD4 TCRs, with dominance at 160-218 and 743-854.

As regards this clone: Antigen unknown.

The sequenced sample was peripheral blood, obtained on day 0 of AZD1222 vaccination. J is TRBJ1-5 and V is TRBV23-1, with D unresolved. TRBV23-1 is flagged as an ORF with uncertain function. The sequence was collected from an adult in good health. The CDR3 loop reads CASSQPRTGDNQPQHF. CDR3 in DNA: TGCGCCAGCAGTCAACCCCGGACGGGAGACAATCAGCCCCAGCATTTT.